What follows are 13 T cell receptor beta chains derived from one specimen sequenced in a study of blood T cell repertoires in COVID-19. Some clones are missing from TCRdb's copy, which holds only in-frame ones; the method was immunoSEQ multiplex PCR. This repertoire shows about 250,000 clones, 85% found once; its top ten account for less than 6.5%. Sequencing was performed on peripheral blood. All receptors derive from a man in his forties or fifties with COVID-19, enrolled during active disease.

The sample holds a few counts of this clone. J is TRBJ1-2 and V is TRBV2, with 8 bases identical to TRBD1. This CDR3 region has 16 residues. The V and J ends lost 7 bases and 7 bases, in that order; junction bases with no gene match: 17. Germline V lookup: CDR1 SNHLY, CDR2 FYNNEI. The DNA for the CDR3 is TGTGCCAGCACGCCCGACAGGGGTGACCTGCGGGGTGGCTACACCTTC. This codes for CASTPDRGDLRGGYTF.

The count of this clone is one. This sequence joins TRBV30 and TRBJ1-4; D may be TRBD1 (5 bases). Germline loops: CDR1 GTSNPN, CDR2 SVGIG (reference sequence). The CDR3 length is 22 residues. Trimming removed 1 base at V and 0 bases at J, with 30 bases between. In DNA form, the CDR3 reads TGTGCCTGGAGTGATGCAGGGTTCAAGCCCTACGACCCTGGATCAACTAATGAAAAACTGTTTTTT. It specifies CAWSDAGFKPYDPGSTNEKLFF.

The rearrangement uses TRBV7-9 and TRBJ1-3; 7 nucleotides line up with TRBD1. Germline-derived CDR1 and CDR2 are SEHNR and FQNEAQ (reference sequence). After removal of 8 bases from V and 1 base from J, the junction contained 20 bases not matched to a gene. There are 19 residues in the CDR3. For the CDR3, the DNA is TGTGCCAGCGGAAATAAGATCGGCACAGGGGTGACTTCTGGAAACACCATATATTTT. Translated: CASGNKIGTGVTSGNTIYF. The full variable domain, its missing parts supplied by reference TRBV7-9 and TRBJ1-3, is DTGVSQNPRHKITKRGQNVTFRCDPISEHNRLYWYRQTLGQGPEFLTYFQNEAQLEKSRLLSDRFSAERPKGSFSTLEIQRTEQGDSAMYLCASGNKIGTGVTSGNTIYFGEGSWLTVV.

This clone came up once. The chain has TRBV3-1 (or the pseudogene TRBV3-2) and TRBJ2-7, with D unresolved. Trimming shortened V by 2 bases and J by 2 bases, and 13 bases separated the two germline ends. CDR3 size: 15 residues. Germline V gene data show CDR1 as LGHDT and CDR2 as YNNKEL (reference sequence). CDR3 region: CASSQSGRFPYEQYF. CDR3 sequence (DNA): TGTGCCAGCAGCCAATCTGGCAGGTTCCCCTACGAGCAGTACTTC.

This clone was seen only a few times. V is TRBV28 and J is TRBJ1-5; maybe TRBD1 (6 bases). From germline, CDR1 is MDHEN and CDR2 SYDVKM. The CDR3 contains 12 residues. The CDR3 is CAVRGANQPQHF. The CDR3 region has the DNA TGTGCTGTTCGGGGGGCCAATCAGCCCCAGCATTTT.

The DNA of the CDR3 is TGTGCCTGGGCGGGGACACACTACGAGCAGTACTTC. Protein sequence: CAWAGTHYEQYF. The gene calls are TRBV30 and TRBJ2-7, with D possibly being TRBD1 or TRBD2 (6 bases each). The CDR3 has 12 residues. V was pared by 5 bases and J by 3 bases, with 11 bases between. The germline gives CDR1 GTSNPN, CDR2 SVGIG (reference sequence).

The rearrangement uses TRBV20-1 and TRBJ1-4; perhaps TRBD1 as D (6 bases). The CDR3 totals 10 residues. Germline V gene lookup returns CDR1 DFQATT and CDR2 SNEGSKA (reference sequence). Trimming removed 6 bases from V and 7 bases from J, with 6 bases in between. CDR3 loop: CSARGEKLFF. The DNA of the CDR3 is TGCAGTGCCAGGGGTGAAAAACTGTTTTTT.

The chain uses TRBV20-1 and TRBJ1-6; D not certain. The CDR3 has 13 residues. V was pared by 3 bases and J by 3 bases, with 6 bases between. Per germline, CDR1 DFQATT and CDR2 SNEGSKA (reference sequence). DNA for the CDR3: TGCAGTGCTAGTCGCGTCTATAATTCACCCCTCCACTTT. This codes for CSASRVYNSPLHF.

The chain combines TRBV30 with TRBJ2-1; TRBD2 aligns across 8 bases. Trimming took 0 bases from V and 10 from J; bases not matched to a gene: 23. Germline-derived CDR1 and CDR2 are GTSNPN and SVGIG (reference sequence). The length of the CDR3 is 19 residues. In DNA form, the CDR3 reads TGTGCCTGGAGTGTACAAAGAGGTCAAACAGGGATAGGGACTAGAGAGCAGTTCTTC. Translation: CAWSVQRGQTGIGTREQFF.

The chain uses TRBV7-2 and TRBJ2-2; 11 positions agree with TRBD2. CDR3 length: 15 amino acids. With 6 bases clipped from V and 4 bases from J, the junction kept 4 bases outside the gene matches. Germline-derived CDR1 and CDR2 are SGHTA and FQGNSA. CDR3 in amino acids: CASSLGLAGTGELFF. The DNA for the CDR3 is TGTGCCAGCAGTCTCGGACTAGCGGGCACCGGGGAGCTGTTTTTT.

This chain joins TRBV12-3 or TRBV12-4 and TRBJ2-7; D not certain. Trimming took 1 base from V and 3 from J, leaving 4 bases between them. The CDR3 has 12 amino acids. The CDR3 reads CASSLELYEQYF. The CDR3 DNA reads as TGTGCCAGCAGTTTAGAGCTCTACGAGCAGTACTTC.

V gene TRBV24-1 combines with J gene TRBJ2-2, with 7 nucleotides matching TRBD1. This CDR3 comprises 16 residues. After removal of 4 bases from V and 3 bases from J, the junction contained 7 bases not matched to a gene. The V gene's germline CDR1 is KGHDR and CDR2 SFDVKD. CDR3 region: CATSDIGGIYTGELFF. The DNA for the CDR3 is TGTGCCACCAGTGACATAGGGGGCATATACACCGGGGAGCTGTTTTTT.

V usage is TRBV5-1 and J usage is TRBJ2-1, with 7 bases aligning to TRBD1. Per germline, CDR1 SGHRS and CDR2 YFSETQ. This CDR3 comprises 16 residues. V shed 0 bases and J 7 bases; nucleotides not matched to a gene: 10. The CDR3 bases are TGCGCCAGCAGCTTGGGGGTCGAAGGGGGCACGAATGAGCAGTTCTTC. Amino acid sequence: CASSLGVEGGTNEQFF.